This TCR beta chain was identified in a study of T-cell memory formation after mild COVID-19. The wider study: The study found TCR clusters largely donor specific. Study outcomes and limitations: Whether second-wave clones peaking at day 37 were SARS-CoV-2 specific went unconfirmed. Among contracting clones, CD4+ were mainly CM/EM and CD8+ enriched in EMRA.

In the case of this clonotype: Its antigen is unknown.

TCRdb reprocessed the 5' RACE reads with MiXCR, giving one entry per CDR3 protein. The sample consists of approximately 570,000 distinct CDR3 sequences, under 20% of them appearing once. The CDR3 extends over 16 amino acids. Trimming cost V 5 bases and J 0 bases; bases outside gene matches: 9. This sequence joins TRBV12-3 or TRBV12-4 and TRBJ2-7; the match to TRBD1 covers 8 bases. The sequenced material came from PBMCs or a T cell subset sorted from them (not recorded which). This TCR was recovered from an adult woman who had mild COVID-19 (a few samples of this study predate the infection). Cell type and time point are not known. This chain's CDR3 is CASSADRVGSSYEQYF. The CDR3 DNA is TGTGCCAGCAGTGCGGACAGGGTCGGAAGCTCCTACGAGCAGTACTTC.